The clone carrying this T cell receptor (beta chain) showed up just once. The source of the sample is a study of CD8 T cells in Susac syndrome. About the study: Of the sequenced Susac syndrome patients, 5 or 6 had active disease and eight were in remission.

With 8 bases removed from V and 2 bases from J, the gap between germline ends came to 9 bases. This CDR3 contains 12 residues. Peripheral blood CD8+ and CD4+ T cells were profiled by TCR beta sequencing. Negative isolation yielded the CD8+ and CD4+ T cells, while FACS enriched the TEMRA cells. Reverse transcription of roughly 0.45 to 1 ug RNA used random hexamers. Across 54 Vbeta and 13 Jbeta, immunoSEQ multiplex PCR amplified TCR beta CDR3. In TCRdb, the immunoSEQ multiplex PCR reads were re-called with MiXCR into one record per CDR3 protein. Altogether 240,000 or so distinct CDR3 sequences are present, 90% to 97% being singletons, with the ten largest covering less than 0.11%.

The sequence came from a human donor with Susac syndrome. The chain is built from TRBV12-3 or TRBV12-4 and TRBJ1-1, with D unclear. The sequenced material came from CD4+ T cells from PBMCs. This CDR3 is CASAAVNTEAFF. For the CDR3, the DNA is TGTGCCAGCGCAGCCGTAAACACTGAAGCTTTCTTT.